This TCR beta chain was retrieved from a study of blood T cell repertoires in COVID-19. Study-wide context: COVID-19 samples, acute and convalescent, were from the United States, Italy and Spain. PBMCs, B-cell-depleted T cells, or T cells provided the cDNA or gDNA that made up the material.

Germline trimming cut 5 bases from V and 3 bases from J; bases unmatched to any gene: 7. Germline V lookup: CDR1 MNHEY, CDR2 SVGAGI. The CDR3 covers 15 residues. In the source study's methods: Amplification of reference gene primers provided the estimated nucleated cell counts. Clones were sequenced by immunoSEQ multiplex PCR, and TCRdb holds only the in-frame ones, with some missing. The D gene and trimming were derived from the DNA, and the V and J assignments and clone size from that table. Altogether 350,000 to 450,000 clones are present, over 75% being singletons, with the ten largest covering 2.3%.

This receptor was identified in a woman aged 55 to 70 with COVID-19, enrolled during active disease. Sample: peripheral blood. V gene TRBV6-5 combines with J gene TRBJ2-7, with TRBD1 identical over 10 bases. CDR3 loop: CASSKRGTGDYEQYF. The CDR3 DNA reads as TGTGCCAGCAGTAAACGCGGGACAGGGGACTACGAGCAGTACTTC.